Below, 3 T cell receptor beta chains from the same sample are listed, as sequenced in a study of preoperative IRX-2 immunotherapy in early breast cancer. The method was immunoSEQ multiplex PCR; TCRdb's version includes in-frame clones alone and lacks a portion of them. The sample records fewer than 40,000 clones, around 92% being singletons. Treatment of the sample: preoperative locoregional IRX-2 cytokine immunotherapy. Specimen: tumor tissue, collected after IRX-2 immunotherapy. The origin of the receptors is a human donor with breast cancer.

J is TRBJ1-6 and V is TRBV28, with D unclear. The CDR3 loop spans 14 amino acids. Per the germline V gene, CDR1 is MDHEN and CDR2 is SYDVKM. The V gene lost 4 bases and the J gene lost 10 bases, with 14 bases spanning the gap. The CDR3 region has the DNA TGTGCCAGCAGTTCCGCGGTGGCATCATCACCCCTCCACTTT. Protein product: CASSSAVASSPLHF.

The chain uses TRBV5-1 and TRBJ2-5, with 12 bases matching TRBD2. This CDR3 spans 16 amino acids. Germline V gene data show CDR1 as SGHRS and CDR2 as YFSETQ. Trimming cost V 7 bases and J 1 base; bases outside gene matches: 8. The CDR3 nucleotides read TGCGCCAGCGGGTCGACTAGCGGGGGACTCCAAGAGACCCAGTACTTC. Translation: CASGSTSGGLQETQYF.

The J gene is TRBJ1-5, the V gene TRBV18; maybe TRBD1 (5 bases). Trimming took 1 base from V and 2 from J, leaving 12 bases between them. There are 16 residues in the CDR3. CDR1 and CDR2 (germline): KGHSH, LQKENI. The CDR3 DNA is TGTGCCAGCTCACCACGGGCAGGGTCGGGCAATCAGCCCCAGCATTTT. Its translation: CASSPRAGSGNQPQHF. The full variable domain, in which reference TRBV18 and TRBJ1-5 provide the parts outside the CDR3, is NAGVMQNPRHLVRRRGQEARLRCSPMKGHSHVYWYRQLPEEGLKFMVYLQKENIIDESGMPKERFSAEFPKEGPSILRIQQVVRGDSAAYFCASSPRAGSGNQPQHFGDGTRLSIL.